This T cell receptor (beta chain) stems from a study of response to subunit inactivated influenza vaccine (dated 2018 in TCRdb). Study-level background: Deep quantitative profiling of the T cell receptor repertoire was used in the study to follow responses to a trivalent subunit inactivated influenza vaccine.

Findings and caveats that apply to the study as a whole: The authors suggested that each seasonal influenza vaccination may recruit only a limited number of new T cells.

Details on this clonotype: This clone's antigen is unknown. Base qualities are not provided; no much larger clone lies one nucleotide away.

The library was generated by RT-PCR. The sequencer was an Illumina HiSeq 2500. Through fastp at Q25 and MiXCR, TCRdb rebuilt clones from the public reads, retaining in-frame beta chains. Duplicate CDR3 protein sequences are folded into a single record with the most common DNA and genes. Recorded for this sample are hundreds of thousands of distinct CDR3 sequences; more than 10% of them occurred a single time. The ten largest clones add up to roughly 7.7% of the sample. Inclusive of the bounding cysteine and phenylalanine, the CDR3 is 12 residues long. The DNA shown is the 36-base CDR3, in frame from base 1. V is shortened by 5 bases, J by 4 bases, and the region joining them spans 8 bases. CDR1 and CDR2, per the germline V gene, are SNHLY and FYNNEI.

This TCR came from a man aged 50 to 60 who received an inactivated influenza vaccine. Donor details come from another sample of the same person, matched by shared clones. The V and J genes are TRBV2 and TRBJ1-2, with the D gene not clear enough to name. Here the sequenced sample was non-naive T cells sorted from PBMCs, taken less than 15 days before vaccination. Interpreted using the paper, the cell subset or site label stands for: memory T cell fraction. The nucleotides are TGTGCCAGCAGTCCCAGAGCCTATGGCTACACCTTC. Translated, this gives CASSPRAYGYTF.